The 18 T cell receptor beta chains presented below share a single source sample, sequenced in a study of T cell repertoires in cytomegalovirus infection. From the reads, TCRdb called clonotypes with MiXCR, one entry per CDR3 protein. The sample includes 290,000 or so distinct CDR3 sequences, roughly 25% of them seen just once. Sequencing was carried out using PBMCs. The receptors originated from a human donor in good health (CMV status not recorded). Some clones in this sample may be carry-over from other donors' samples.

V usage is TRBV4-3 and J usage is TRBJ2-7; TRBD2 is a possible D gene (5 bases). The CDR3 runs 14 residues. V lost 3 bases and J lost 6, with 15 bases in between. Germline-derived CDR1 and CDR2 are LGHNA and YSLEER. Here the CDR3 DNA reads TGCGCCAGCAGCCAGCATTCCTACGGGGTCGAGCAGTACTTC. Its translation: CASSQHSYGVEQYF.

This clonotype showed up many times. The chain couples TRBV7-2 to TRBJ2-2; no clear D gene. The CDR3 is 12 amino acids. Germline loops: CDR1 SGHTA, CDR2 FQGNSA. V shed 6 bases and J shed 2 bases, with 4 bases lying between them. DNA of the CDR3: TGTGCCAGCAGGTTTAACACCGGGGAGCTGTTTTTT. Translated: CASRFNTGELFF.

This chain joins TRBV7-6 and TRBJ1-3; the D is unclear. The ends were cut back, 3 bases at V and 1 base at J, with 7 bases in the middle. The CDR3 consists of 14 residues. Germline CDR1 and CDR2: SGHVS and FNYEAQ. The CDR3: CASSFPGSGNTIYF. CDR3 nucleotides: TGTGCCAGCAGCTTTCCGGGGTCTGGAAACACCATATATTTT.

In this sample, this clonotype turned up a few times. The V call is TRBV6-2 or TRBV6-3, the J call TRBJ2-3, with a weak D call TRBD2 (5 bases). The V gene's germline CDR1 is MNHEY and CDR2 SVGEGT. The CDR3 has 15 residues. The ends were cut back, 6 bases at V and 3 bases at J, with 16 bases in the middle. CDR3 bases: TGTGCCAGCAGAAAGCGGAGTTCATGGACAGATACGCAGTATTTT. It codes for CASRKRSSWTDTQYF.

This rearrangement joins TRBV28 to TRBJ2-5; D not certain. The V end was cut by 3 bases, the J end by 5 bases, with 16 bases between. Germline V gene lookup returns CDR1 MDHEN and CDR2 SYDVKM. CDR3 length equals 15 residues. The CDR3 region has the DNA TGTGCCAGCAGTTTCCCCTCGGCCCTCGGTGAGACCCAGTACTTC. This gives the protein CASSFPSALGETQYF.

This clonotype showed up many times. The V gene is TRBV7-3, the J gene TRBJ2-1; TRBD2 matches 10 bases. The CDR3 consists of 15 residues. The germline V gene encodes CDR1 SGHTA and CDR2 FQGTGA. Unmatched junction bases numbered 2, after V lost 0 bases and J lost 6 bases. The CDR3 sequence: CASSLTSGGPNEQFF. CDR3 sequence (DNA): TGTGCCAGCAGCTTAACTAGCGGGGGGCCCAATGAGCAGTTCTTC. Looking up the rest from reference TRBV7-3 and TRBJ2-1 gives the full variable domain: GAGVSQTPSNKVTEKGKYVELRCDPISGHTALYWYRQSLGQGPEFLIYFQGTGAADDSGLPNDRFFAVRPEGSVSTLKIQRTERGDSAVYLCASSLTSGGPNEQFFGPGTRLTVL.

The rearrangement joins TRBV13 to TRBJ2-7; TRBD1 is a possible D gene (6 bases). CDR3 size: 14 residues. The V and J ends lost 2 bases and 3 bases respectively, with 11 bases between them. Germline CDR1 is PRHDT and CDR2 is FYEKMQ (reference sequence). This CDR3 reads CASSLRQDHYEQYF. Written as DNA, the CDR3 is TGTGCCAGCAGCTTACGACAGGACCACTACGAGCAGTACTTC.

This clonotype was seen repeatedly, ten times or more. The chain has TRBV7-9 and TRBJ1-1, with 10 bases aligning to TRBD1. The ends lost 1 base at V and 4 bases at J; junction bases unmatched: 0. The CDR3 length is 14 residues. The germline gives CDR1 SEHNR, CDR2 FQNEAQ (reference sequence). The CDR3 protein is CASSLGQGATEAFF. In DNA, the CDR3 is TGTGCCAGCAGCTTAGGACAGGGGGCCACTGAAGCTTTCTTT. Based on the CDR3 plus reference TRBV7-9 and TRBJ1-1, the full variable domain is DTGVSQNPRHKITKRGQNVTFRCDPISEHNRLYWYRQTLGQGPEFLTYFQNEAQLEKSRLLSDRFSAERPKGSFSTLEIQRTEQGDSAMYLCASSLGQGATEAFFGQGTRLTVV.

This clonotype was detected only a few times. The rearrangement uses TRBV28 and TRBJ1-2, with D perhaps TRBD1 (6 bases). Germline loops: CDR1 MDHEN, CDR2 SYDVKM. The CDR3 is 13 amino acids. V lost 2 bases and J lost 4, with 8 bases in between. CDR3 coding DNA: TGTGCCAGCAGTTTAATGGACAGCTATGGCTACACCTTC. Protein: CASSLMDSYGYTF.

This clonotype has a count of ten or more. The gene calls are TRBV28 and TRBJ1-6; D not certain. The germline V gene encodes CDR1 MDHEN and CDR2 SYDVKM. This CDR3 is 12 amino acids long. Trimming removed 2 bases at V and 10 bases at J, with 6 bases between. As DNA, the CDR3 is TGTGCCAGCAGTTTACGAGGATCACCCCTCCACTTT. Its protein is CASSLRGSPLHF.

This clonotype came up a few times. V and J are TRBV7-4 and TRBJ2-1, with TRBD2 matching over 13 bases. The CDR3 is 24 residues long. The germline V gene encodes CDR1 SGHVT and CDR2 SQSDAQ. Losses at the gene ends were 5 bases for V and 0 bases for J; bases not matched to a gene: 25. CDR3 sequence (DNA): TGTGCCAGCAGCGGGGGCGGACTAGCGGGAGATTTGATTATGAGAGTGAGCTCCTACAATGAGCAGTTCTTC. Amino acids: CASSGGGLAGDLIMRVSSYNEQFF.

This clonotype was seen many times. The chain recombines TRBV29-1 with TRBJ2-1; a possible D gene is TRBD1 (6 bases). The CDR3 runs to 11 residues. The V end was cut by 5 bases, the J end by 12 bases, with 14 bases between. The germline CDR1 and CDR2 sequences are SQVTM and ANQGSEA. CDR3 protein: CSVSQGLVQFF. As DNA, the CDR3 is TGCAGCGTTTCACAGGGTTTGGTGCAGTTCTTC.

This clonotype was counted at least ten times. This sequence joins TRBV6-5 and TRBJ2-1, with D hard to call. Germline V gene data show CDR1 as MNHEY and CDR2 as SVGAGI. Trimming stripped 5 bases from V and 9 bases from J, with 20 bases between. The CDR3 sequence is 15 residues long. Here the CDR3 DNA reads TGTGCCAGCAGTGGATTAGTGGGCGCCCCGGCTGAGCAGTTCTTC. Encoded protein: CASSGLVGAPAEQFF.

V is TRBV6-2 or TRBV6-3 and J is TRBJ2-7, with D perhaps being TRBD1 or TRBD2 (5 bases each). V shed 6 bases and J shed 7 bases, with 13 bases lying between them. There are 12 residues in the CDR3. Per the germline V gene, CDR1 is MNHEY and CDR2 is SVGEGT. The CDR3 nucleotides read TGTGCCAGCAGGGGGGATCAACGGGAGCAGTACTTC. Translation gives CASRGDQREQYF.

This clonotype was counted between two and nine times. This chain joins TRBV19 and TRBJ2-3, with 10 bases fitting TRBD1. V lost 9 bases and J lost 4; bases outside the gene matches: 4. The germline gives CDR1 LNHDA, CDR2 SQIVND (reference sequence). CDR3 size: 13 residues. CDR3 protein: CASRQGAADTQYF. The CDR3 DNA follows: TGTGCCAGCAGACAGGGGGCCGCAGATACGCAGTATTTT.

This clonotype occurred many times. The chain is built from TRBV24-1 and TRBJ1-2, with 7 bases identical to TRBD1. This CDR3 has 14 amino acids. The J segment lost 6 bases and the V segment lost 5 bases, leaving 8 bases of the junction unmatched. Germline V gene sequence: CDR1 KGHDR, CDR2 SFDVKD. CDR3 sequence: CATSAPGQSDGYTF. CDR3 sequence (DNA): TGTGCCACCAGTGCCCCGGGACAGTCAGATGGCTACACCTTC.

The gene calls are TRBV25-1 and TRBJ2-7; D possibly corresponds to TRBD2 (5 bases). This CDR3 comprises 13 residues. CDR1 MGHDK and CDR2 SYGVNS come from the germline V gene. Between the trimmed V and J ends, which lost 5 bases and 7 bases, there was a span of 15 bases. For the CDR3, the DNA is TGTGCCAGCAGTTCTGGGAGCCCTTTAGAGCAGTACTTC. This gives the protein CASSSGSPLEQYF.

This clonotype was observed at least ten times. The genes are TRBV7-2 and TRBJ1-2; 8 positions match TRBD1. The CDR3 extends over 15 amino acids. Trimming took 4 bases from V and 8 from J; bases not matched to a gene: 12. Germline CDR1 reads SGHTA; CDR2 reads FQGNSA. CDR3 coding DNA: TGTGCCAGCAGCTCGGATTCGAGGACAGGGAGAGGCTACACCTTC. Protein sequence: CASSSDSRTGRGYTF. The entire variable domain, with the rest obtained from reference TRBV7-2 and TRBJ1-2, is as follows: GAGVSQSPSNKVTEKGKDVELRCDPISGHTALYWYRQSLGQGLEFLIYFQGNSAPDKSGLPSDRFSAERTGGSVSTLTIQRTQQEDSAVYLCASSSDSRTGRGYTFGSGTRLTVV.